Here is one T cell receptor (beta chain) with its context. Its antigen is unidentified. This record comes from a study of T cells expressing NK-cell markers. On the study more broadly: TCR beta repertoires came from sorted CD3+CD56+NKG2C+, CD3+CD56+NKG2C- and CD3+CD56-NKG2C+ T cells. Among eight sequenced donors, seven carried HCMV seropositivity while one was seronegative. Study conclusions and caveats: These clonotypes, the leaders elsewhere, also led the CD3+CD56-NKG2C+ fraction in a few donors. More than 5 donors carried dominant NKG2C+ clonotypes that made up roughly 1.0-8% of their CD8+ T cells.

TCRdb processed the 5' RACE reads again and assigns one entry to each CDR3 protein, with no DNA. The sample has 350,000 to 400,000 distinct CDR3 sequences. The clonotype originates from a woman between 45 and 60 years old in good health. Sequencing input: blood T cells: a sorted CD56 or NKG2C T cell subset, CD4+ or CD8+ T cells, or bulk PBMC T cells (not recorded which).

CDR3 amino acids: CASSLLGTEAFF. The chain combines TRBV5-1 with TRBJ1-1. This CDR3 has 12 amino acids. Germline CDR1 SGHRS, CDR2 YFSETQ.